Below, one TCR beta chain is given with its context. What it binds is not known. Some clones are missing from TCRdb's copy, which holds only in-frame ones; the method was immunoSEQ multiplex PCR. This repertoire shows some 84,000 clones, roughly 88% found once; its top ten account for about 1.9%. The data derive from a study of cytomegalovirus exposure and HLA in healthy donors. The study, taken as a whole, reports: A few chains linked to CMV were shown in vitro to be specific for CMV antigens. Rarity held for most TCR sequences, but there were some public TCRs that occurred in many donors. Altogether, 150 to 200 TCR beta chains were recorded as cytomegalovirus-associated.

The length of the CDR3 is 14 residues. The J segment lost 6 bases and the V segment lost 7 bases, leaving 6 bases of the junction unmatched. The germline CDR1 and CDR2 sequences are MNHNS and SASEGT. V gene TRBV6-1 combines with J gene TRBJ2-2, with TRBD1 matching over 9 bases. The sequence was obtained from a man younger than 40 in good health and CMV-seronegative. Sample: PBMCs. The CDR3 region is CASKITGGSGELFF. CDR3 bases: TGTGCCAGCAAAATAACAGGGGGCTCCGGGGAGCTGTTTTTT.